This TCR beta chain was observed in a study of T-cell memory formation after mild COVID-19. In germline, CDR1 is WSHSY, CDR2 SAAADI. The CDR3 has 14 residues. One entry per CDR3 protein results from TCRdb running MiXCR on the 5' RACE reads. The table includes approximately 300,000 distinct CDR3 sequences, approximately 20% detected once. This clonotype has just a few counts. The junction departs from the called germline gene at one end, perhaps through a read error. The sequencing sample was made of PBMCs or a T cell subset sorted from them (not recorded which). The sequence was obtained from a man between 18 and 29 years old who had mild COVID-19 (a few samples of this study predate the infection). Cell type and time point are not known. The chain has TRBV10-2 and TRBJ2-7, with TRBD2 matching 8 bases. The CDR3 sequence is CASSEFPGGATQYF. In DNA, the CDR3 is TGCGCCAGCAGTGAGTTCCCGGGGGGGGCGACGCAGTATTTC.